A selection of T cell receptor beta chains follows, all from one sample in a study of blood T cell repertoires in COVID-19. Sequencing was performed with immunoSEQ multiplex PCR; in TCRdb, only in-frame clones are kept and a portion is missing. The sample has roughly 160,000 clones, 80% to 90% seen once. Sequencing input: peripheral blood. These receptors were obtained from a woman between 70 and 85 years old with COVID-19, enrolled during active disease. The CDR3 runs from the conserved cysteine through the conserved F or W.

>TRBV6-5|TRBJ1-4
CASSTVNEKLFF
>TRBV27|TRBJ1-1
CASKRQVNTEAFF
>TRBV12-3/TRBV12-4|TRBJ1-1
CASRPGMATEAFF
>TRBV4-1|TRBJ1-5
CASSQGTGGRNQPQHF
>TRBV18|TRBJ2-7
CASSPAGTGTEQYF
>TRBV10-3|TRBJ2-7
CATQSGGESYEQYF
>TRBV5-1|TRBJ2-3
CASSFGLEADTQYF
>TRBV19|TRBJ1-2
CASRPPWDREGYTF
>TRBV2|TRBJ2-3
CASISGEPSTDTQYF
>TRBV5-1|TRBJ1-6
CASSVGQDPSPLHF
>TRBV5-6|TRBJ1-2
CASSLRTNVPIYGYTF
>TRBV6-5|TRBJ2-1
CASSYGPSGYYNEQFF
>TRBV27|TRBJ1-4
CASSPKDRGPNEKLFF
>TRBV27|TRBJ2-7
CARSTWLTIYEQYF
>TRBV21-1|TRBJ2-1
CASSKTAGDEQFF
>TRBV5-1|TRBJ1-6
CASSFGIVANRYNSPLHF
>TRBV7-8|TRBJ1-5
CASSLNGWTQHF
>TRBV6-5|TRBJ1-5
CASSSRRDQPQHF
>TRBV4-2|TRBJ1-2
CASSSTELYGYTF
>TRBV6-5|TRBJ2-7
CASSFTRTGGSEQYF
>TRBV5-4|TRBJ2-1
CASSVSGGLDNEQFF
>TRBV5-4|TRBJ1-2
CASSRDRTWGGYTF
>TRBV5-1|TRBJ1-6
CASSFRGIDNSPLHF
>TRBV28|TRBJ2-7
CASSSGLAGARTYEQYF
>TRBV11-3|TRBJ1-1
CASSPGQGNTEAFF
>TRBV11-2|TRBJ2-2
CASRHTGGGGELFF
>TRBV15|TRBJ2-1
CATSRVGADYFLSYNEQFF
>TRBV5-1|TRBJ2-7
CASSLAGQGAGEQYF
>TRBV20-1|TRBJ2-5
CSARAEETQYF
>TRBV28|TRBJ2-3
CASSWAGGPTDTQYF
>TRBV30|TRBJ2-5
CAWSVASGGLLIAAQYF
>TRBV15|TRBJ1-5
CATSRDFSSNQPQHF
>TRBV28|TRBJ2-7
CASSGRQGRYEQYF
>TRBV19|TRBJ1-2
CASSIPGQGGVRTF
>TRBV5-1|TRBJ2-2
CASSGGQTNTGELFF
>TRBV28|TRBJ1-5
CASSSQEKGQPQHF
>TRBV5-1|TRBJ2-7
CASREYRDTNYEQYF
>TRBV6-5|TRBJ2-7
CASSYVGTSTYEQYF
>TRBV7-9|TRBJ1-3
CASSPEPPRNTIYF
>TRBV2|TRBJ2-7
CASRGTGNYEQYF
>TRBV2|TRBJ2-4
CASTRGGVAGGAPYF
>TRBV20-1|TRBJ2-1
CSASRWRDRGNEQFF
>TRBV6-5|TRBJ1-2
CASSSGGQPDGYTF
>TRBV6-5|TRBJ2-5
CASRGGTGGPETQYF
>TRBV12-5|TRBJ2-1
CASGLEIAGGYNEQFF
>TRBV29-1|TRBJ2-2
CSAWSGVNTGELFF
>TRBV5-5|TRBJ1-3
CASSLAPAGASGNTIYF
>TRBV11-2|TRBJ1-4
CASSLGPRGAANEKLFF
>TRBV7-2|TRBJ2-3
CASSLRHFTDTQYF
>TRBV7-6|TRBJ1-3
CASSLGLQAGNTIYF
>TRBV7-2|TRBJ1-2
CASSLQAGAGYGYTF
>TRBV5-8|TRBJ1-2
CASSPWTGGGYTF